Sequencing of this T cell receptor beta chain was carried out in a study of T cell responses to AZD1222 COVID-19 vaccine. The CDR3 extends over 17 amino acids. Per the germline V gene, CDR1 is DFQATT and CDR2 is SNEGSKA (reference sequence). The junction had 9 bases not matched to a gene; V was cut back by 3 bases and J by 3 bases. Using immunoSEQ multiplex PCR, the repertoire was profiled, and TCRdb retains in-frame clones only, with some absent. This sample yields 180,000 or so clones, of which over 80% are seen a single time; 3.5% to 5.5% belongs to the top ten. Here the sequenced sample was peripheral blood, taken 28 days after the second dose of the MenACWY control vaccine. This chain joins TRBV20-1 and TRBJ2-1; TRBD2 aligns across 12 bases. The sequence derives from an adult who received the MenACWY meningococcal vaccine as a control. As DNA, the CDR3 is TGCAGTGCTAGTGGCCCTAGCGGGAGGGCGAACTACAATGAGCAGTTCTTC. Its protein is CSASGPSGRANYNEQFF.